The clone carrying this T cell receptor beta chain was detected only a few times. The antigen remains unidentified. Here immunoSEQ multiplex PCR was the method, and the copy in TCRdb shows in-frame clones only, minus some. The table shows about 38,000 clones, with 75% to 85% occurring only once. The data were obtained in a study of STAT5B mutations in CD4+ large granular lymphocyte leukemia. Notes on the study in general: TRBV06-family usage was enriched in top patient clones (8/27) versus controls (2/35). No patients shared main leukemic clonotypes, though around 25% appeared at low frequency elsewhere. Patient CD4-sorted repertoires stayed more clonal than healthy ones after leukemic-clone removal.

Per germline, CDR1 SNHLY and CDR2 FYNNEI. This CDR3 contains 12 residues. V was cut by 6 bases and J by 1 base, with 6 bases left in between. The chain combines TRBV2 with TRBJ1-1; D is possibly TRBD1 (5 bases). The clonotype originates from a human donor in good health. Sequencing input: CD4+ T cells from blood buffy coats. Here the CDR3 DNA reads TGTGCCAGCAGGACAGCGAACACTGAAGCTTTCTTT. Its protein is CASRTANTEAFF.